The sequence of this TCR beta chain was determined in a study of T cell responses to AZD1222 COVID-19 vaccine. Libraries were prepared by immunoSEQ multiplex PCR; TCRdb keeps only in-frame clonotypes and omits some of them. The sample contains about 83,000 clones, roughly 85% of which appear only once. Study findings and constraints: Clonal diversity may have been underestimated in mostly white British donors.

With regard to this clone: Its antigen remains unknown. The same CDR3 also results from other DNA sequences found in this sample.

Germline-derived CDR1 and CDR2 are SEHNR and FQNEAQ (reference sequence). The CDR3 length is 15 residues. The V gene lost 5 bases and the J gene lost 0 bases, with 11 bases spanning the gap. This sequence originates from an adult who received the AZD1222 COVID-19 vaccine. The sequencing here drew on peripheral blood, taken 28 days after the second AZD1222 dose. The chain joins TRBV7-9 to TRBJ2-1; D is perhaps TRBD2 (6 bases). The CDR3 sequence: CASSPRGNSYNEQFF. CDR3 sequence (DNA): TGTGCCAGCAGCCCACGGGGGAACTCCTACAATGAGCAGTTCTTC.